This T cell receptor (beta chain) was profiled in a study of T cell responses to AZD1222 COVID-19 vaccine. CDR3 size: 14 residues. Germline values: CDR1 SGHAT, CDR2 FQNNGV. Between the trimmed V and J ends, which lost 5 bases and 6 bases, there was a span of 14 bases. The protocol was immunoSEQ multiplex PCR, while the TCRdb copy is restricted to in-frame clones and leaves out a portion. The profile shows approximately 100,000 clones, about 89% of them singletons. On this clone: Its target is unknown.

Study results and limitations: Dominant at 160-218 and 743-854, vaccine-associated CD4 TCRs also spanned spike.

This sample comprised peripheral blood, obtained on day 0 of AZD1222 vaccination. The clonotype comes from an adult in good health. This chain joins TRBV11-2 and TRBJ1-5; D possibly corresponds to TRBD1 (5 bases). The CDR3 here is CASSAGPKSQPQHF. The CDR3 DNA follows: TGTGCCAGCAGCGCGGGACCGAAGAGTCAGCCCCAGCATTTT. Using reference TRBV11-2 and TRBJ1-5 for the parts outside the CDR3, the full variable domain is EAGVAQSPRYKIIEKRQSVAFWCNPISGHATLYWYQQILGQGPKLLIQFQNNGVVDDSQLPKDRFSAERLKGVDSTLKIQPAKLEDSAVYLCASSAGPKSQPQHFGDGTRLSIL.